A single sample gave rise to the 29 T cell receptor beta chains below, sequenced in a study of T-cell reconstitution after alpha-beta-depleted transplantation in children. The library targeted TCRbeta and was prepared with unique molecular identifiers. TCRdb processed the PCR reads anew with MiXCR; each CDR3 protein has one entry. This table has 640,000 or so distinct CDR3 sequences, 16% appearing once. The specimen comprised PBMCs from the stem cell graft donor, sampled from the stem cell graft. These receptors originate from a human donor who donated a stem cell graft to a child with acute myeloid leukemia.

V gene TRBV5-1 combines with J gene TRBJ2-2; D is perhaps TRBD1 or TRBD2 (5 bases each). The CDR3 totals 17 residues. V was clipped by 1 base and J by 4 bases, with 17 bases between them. Germline V gene sequence: CDR1 SGHRS, CDR2 YFSETQ. The CDR3 sequence: CASSLKRDPFSTGELFF. In nucleotides, the CDR3 is TGCGCCAGCAGCTTGAAGAGGGACCCCTTCTCCACCGGGGAGCTGTTTTTT.

The rearrangement uses TRBV24-1 and TRBJ2-3, with D possibly being TRBD1 (5 bases). The CDR3 spans 14 residues. The germline V and J ends were trimmed by 5 bases and 3 bases, with 11 bases remaining between them. In germline, CDR1 is KGHDR, CDR2 SFDVKD. The CDR3 DNA is TGTGCCACCAGTGCAGGGCTGGGTACAGATACGCAGTATTTT. Protein sequence: CATSAGLGTDTQYF.

This clonotype came up many times. The gene calls are TRBV20-1 and TRBJ2-1, with D tentatively TRBD1 (6 bases). The CDR3 has 13 residues. Germline CDR1 DFQATT, CDR2 SNEGSKA (reference sequence). The CDR3 region is CSEQGKSYNEQFF. The CDR3 nucleotides read TGCAGCGAACAGGGAAAATCCTACAATGAGCAGTTCTTC.

The V gene is TRBV20-1, the J gene TRBJ2-7; D is perhaps TRBD1 or TRBD2 (5 bases each). Trimming left V 1 base short and J 3 bases short, with 19 bases between. This CDR3 is built from 16 residues. CDR1 and CDR2 (germline): DFQATT, SNEGSKA (reference sequence). The CDR3 DNA sequence: TGCAGTGCTAGAGTCCAAACTGGGGCTGGAGGCTACGAGCAGTACTTC. This codes for CSARVQTGAGGYEQYF.

This clonotype was seen a handful of times. V usage is TRBV12-3 or TRBV12-4 and J usage is TRBJ1-1, with 8 bases that match TRBD1. The CDR3 runs 16 residues. V was clipped by 1 base and J by 5 bases; unmatched bases: 9. The CDR3 loop is CASSLDGQGASTEAFF. The CDR3 DNA is TGTGCCAGCAGTTTAGATGGTCAGGGGGCGAGTACTGAAGCTTTCTTT.

This clonotype was observed many times. The rearrangement links TRBV5-1 to TRBJ2-2, with D maybe TRBD2 (6 bases). The germline V gene has CDR1 SGHRS and CDR2 YFSETQ. The CDR3 runs 15 residues. Trimming took 1 base from V and 5 from J, leaving 12 bases between them. CDR3 DNA sequence: TGCGCCAGCAGCTTGTCGTCAGGGAGGACCGGGGAGCTGTTTTTT. The encoded protein is CASSLSSGRTGELFF.

This clonotype was recorded a few times. The V and J genes are TRBV4-2 and TRBJ2-1, with a weak D call TRBD2 (5 bases). The V gene lost 0 bases and the J gene lost 9 bases, with 18 bases spanning the gap. Germline assignment: CDR1 LGHNA and CDR2 YNFKEQ. This CDR3 comprises 16 residues. CDR3 amino acids: CASSQDLPLAGSEQFF. CDR3 DNA: TGTGCCAGCAGCCAAGATCTCCCGCTAGCTGGTAGTGAGCAGTTCTTC.

The chain recombines TRBV5-1 with TRBJ2-3; weak D call: TRBD2 (6 bases). Trimming left V 4 bases short and J 11 bases short, with 14 bases between. In germline, CDR1 is SGHRS, CDR2 YFSETQ. The CDR3 has 12 amino acids. The CDR3 DNA reads as TGCGCCAGCAGCCGGGCCCCTAGCGAGCAGTATTTT. Translation: CASSRAPSEQYF.

V and J are TRBV20-1 and TRBJ2-6, with D unclear. Germline CDR1 reads DFQATT; CDR2 reads SNEGSKA (reference sequence). Trimming took 3 bases from V and 5 from J, leaving 5 bases between them. The CDR3 totals 12 residues. The CDR3 region has the DNA TGCAGTGCTAGTAACCGGGCCAACGTCCTGACTTTC. Translated, it gives CSASNRANVLTF.

V gene TRBV20-1 combines with J gene TRBJ2-5; D call uncertain. The CDR3 sequence is 15 residues long. CDR1 is DFQATT and CDR2 is SNEGSKA in the germline V gene (reference sequence). V lost 0 bases and J lost 0, with 11 bases in between. In DNA form, the CDR3 reads TGCAGTGCTAGAGATGGGTCGGACCACCAAGAGACCCAGTACTTC. It specifies CSARDGSDHQETQYF.

This clonotype was seen at least ten times. V gene TRBV19 combines with J gene TRBJ1-5; unclear D gene. Germline loops: CDR1 LNHDA, CDR2 SQIVND (reference sequence). The CDR3 is made up of 13 amino acids. Trimming left V 3 bases short and J 4 bases short, with 7 bases between. CDR3 sequence reads: CASSMADNQPQHF. The CDR3 coding sequence is TGTGCCAGTAGTATGGCAGATAATCAGCCCCAGCATTTT.

CDR3 DNA: TGTGCCTGGAGTGTACATGGGGGCGAGCAGTACTTC. Its translation is CAWSVHGGEQYF. The chain is built from TRBV30 and TRBJ2-7; D possibly uses TRBD1 or TRBD2 (5 bases each). V shed 0 bases and J shed 6 bases, with 9 bases lying between them. The CDR3 is made up of 12 amino acids. Germline-derived CDR1 and CDR2 are GTSNPN and SVGIG (reference sequence).

This clonotype showed up many times. This rearrangement joins TRBV20-1 to TRBJ1-4, with D hard to call. Trimming took 3 bases from V and 2 from J, leaving 16 bases between them. The V gene's germline CDR1 is DFQATT and CDR2 SNEGSKA (reference sequence). The CDR3 is 16 residues long. CDR3 DNA sequence: TGCAGTGCTAGCCGCAGGACTGTGGGCACTAATGAAAAACTGTTTTTT. This gives the protein CSASRRTVGTNEKLFF.

This clonotype has only a few counts. The chain's CDR3 is CASSQTGTGGAEAFF. The CDR3 DNA is TGTGCCAGCAGCCAAACCGGGACAGGGGGCGCTGAAGCTTTCTTT. The J gene is TRBJ1-1, the V gene TRBV3-1; 12 nucleotides align to TRBD1. CDR1 and CDR2 from the germline V gene are LGHDT and YNNKEL (reference sequence). The CDR3 sequence is 15 residues long. The ends lost 2 bases at V and 6 bases at J; junction bases unmatched: 4.

The chain carries TRBV27 and TRBJ2-1, with D perhaps TRBD1 (7 bases). V lost 5 bases, J lost 8 bases, and 10 bases lay in between. Germline assignment: CDR1 MNHEY and CDR2 SMNVEV (reference sequence). The CDR3 has 12 amino acids. CDR3 protein: CASSGGGDEQFF. The CDR3 DNA is TGTGCCAGCAGTGGAGGGGGCGATGAGCAGTTCTTC.

This clonotype appeared a few times. This sequence joins TRBV29-1 and TRBJ1-2; D uncertain. CDR3 length: 11 residues. Germline loops: CDR1 SQVTM, CDR2 ANQGSEA. This CDR3 is CVSSSNYGYTF. The CDR3 coding sequence is TGCGTTTCGAGCTCCAATTATGGCTACACCTTC.

The chain couples TRBV7-2 to TRBJ1-6; D is uncertain. Trimming pared 2 bases from V and 9 bases from J, leaving 14 bases between. CDR3 length equals 15 residues. In germline, CDR1 is SGHTA, CDR2 FQGNSA. The CDR3 protein is CASSLTYYAGSPLHF. CDR3 nucleotide sequence: TGTGCCAGCAGCTTAACCTACTATGCGGGTTCACCCCTCCACTTT.

This clonotype was found a few times. V gene TRBV9 combines with J gene TRBJ1-1; TRBD1 matches 9 bases. Trimming cost V 0 bases and J 10 bases; bases outside gene matches: 4. The germline V gene has CDR1 SGDLS and CDR2 YYNGEE. The CDR3 length is 13 residues. CDR3 bases: TGTGCCAGCAGCGTAGAACAGGGGGCGCGAGCTTTCTTT. It translates to CASSVEQGARAFF.

This chain uses TRBV7-9 with TRBJ2-2; either TRBD1 or TRBD2 may fit D (5 bases each). Trimming pared 7 bases from V and 6 bases from J, leaving 12 bases between. CDR1 is SEHNR and CDR2 is FQNEAQ in the germline V gene (reference sequence). CDR3 size: 13 residues. This CDR3 reads CASTLGVPGELFF. CDR3 nucleotide sequence: TGTGCCAGCACCCTGGGGGTCCCCGGGGAGCTGTTTTTT.

In its sample, this clonotype was seen a few times. The rearrangement uses TRBV7-2 and TRBJ1-1; D unresolved. The CDR3 runs 15 residues. Germline lookup yields CDR1 SGHTA and CDR2 FQGNSA. The germline V and J ends were trimmed by 2 bases and 2 bases, with 12 bases remaining between them. CDR3 nucleotides: TGTGCCAGCAGCTTACAGGCGGATGGAAACACTGAAGCTTTCTTT. Translating gives CASSLQADGNTEAFF.

This clonotype was seen repeatedly, ten times or more. The V and J genes are TRBV7-9 and TRBJ1-5; possibly TRBD1 for D (6 bases). Germline-derived CDR1 and CDR2 are SEHNR and FQNEAQ (reference sequence). The CDR3 has 15 amino acids. Trimming removed 6 bases from V and 2 bases from J, with 14 bases in between. The CDR3 DNA reads TGTGCCAGCAGTCTGGGGGGGGGGCGCAATCAGCCCCAGCATTTT. Translation: CASSLGGGRNQPQHF. Drawing the rest from reference TRBV7-9 and TRBJ1-5, the complete variable domain is DTGVSQNPRHKITKRGQNVTFRCDPISEHNRLYWYRQTLGQGPEFLTYFQNEAQLEKSRLLSDRFSAERPKGSFSTLEIQRTEQGDSAMYLCASSLGGGRNQPQHFGDGTRLSIL.

This clonotype was picked up many times. The J gene is TRBJ1-1, the V gene TRBV5-1, with TRBD1 matching over 8 bases. The CDR3 length is 16 residues. Germline assignment: CDR1 SGHRS and CDR2 YFSETQ. The junction had 8 bases not matched to a gene; V was cut back by 2 bases and J by 2 bases. The CDR3 spells CASSFKKDRVNTEAFF. The DNA of the CDR3 is TGCGCCAGCAGCTTCAAGAAGGACAGGGTAAACACTGAAGCTTTCTTT.

The chain uses TRBV12-3 or TRBV12-4 and TRBJ1-4; the D gene is possibly TRBD1 (6 bases). This CDR3 region has 16 residues. V was cut by 3 bases and J by 7 bases, with 18 bases left in between. DNA of the CDR3: TGTGCCAGCAGTTTTGTCCTACAGGGAAAGAGTGAAAAACTGTTTTTT. Translation gives CASSFVLQGKSEKLFF.

Regarding this clonotype: A much larger clone lies a single base off, so this may be a read error. In DNA, the CDR3 is TGTGCCAGCGGTCTTTACACCGGGGAGCTGTTTTTT. It translates to CASGLYTGELFF. The chain carries TRBV19 and TRBJ2-2; no clear D gene. This CDR3 is 12 amino acids long. V was shortened by 9 bases and J by 3 bases, with 8 bases between the two germline ends. Germline-derived CDR1 and CDR2 are LNHDA and SQIVND (reference sequence).

This clonotype was recorded at least ten times. The V call is TRBV29-1, the J call TRBJ2-7; D is tentatively TRBD1 or TRBD2 (5 bases each). Germline V lookup: CDR1 SQVTM, CDR2 ANQGSEA. Trimming left V 3 bases short and J 0 bases short, with 15 bases between. The CDR3 covers 15 residues. CDR3 sequence (DNA): TGCAGCGTTGAGGGAGTGAAGGGGAACTCCTACGAGCAGTACTTC. Translating it yields CSVEGVKGNSYEQYF.

The chain has TRBV24-1 and TRBJ2-1; D remains ambiguous. This CDR3 has 12 amino acids. Trimming took 4 bases from V and 8 from J, leaving 8 bases between them. The V gene's germline CDR1 is KGHDR and CDR2 SFDVKD. CDR3 in amino acids: CATSEHWDEQFF. For the CDR3, the DNA is TGTGCCACCAGTGAACACTGGGATGAGCAGTTCTTC.

The table lists this clonotype with a few counts. The chain employs TRBV7-9 and TRBJ2-7; maybe TRBD2 (6 bases). Trimming left V 2 bases short and J 3 bases short, with 8 bases between. This CDR3 is built from 13 residues. Germline values: CDR1 SEHNR, CDR2 FQNEAQ (reference sequence). DNA of the CDR3: TGTGCCAGCAGCTTATCGGGGGACTACGAGCAGTACTTC. Residues: CASSLSGDYEQYF.

The rearrangement links TRBV7-2 to TRBJ2-7; no reliable D call. This CDR3 comprises 13 residues. Trimming pared 3 bases from V and 0 bases from J, leaving 6 bases between. Germline V gene lookup returns CDR1 SGHTA and CDR2 FQGNSA. CDR3 sequence (DNA): TGTGCCAGCAGCTTTCAGAGCTCCTACGAGCAGTACGTC. Protein product: CASSFQSSYEQYV.

This clonotype occurred a few times. The rearrangement uses TRBV6-5 and TRBJ2-6, with D uncertain. CDR3 length equals 15 residues. Trimming took off 2 bases at V and 0 bases at J, with 5 bases between the two ends. Germline loops: CDR1 MNHEY, CDR2 SVGAGI. CDR3: CASSYELSGANVLTF. CDR3 bases: TGTGCCAGCAGTTACGAGCTCTCTGGGGCCAACGTCCTGACTTTC.